These T cell receptor beta chains were read from a single sample in a study of CD8+ T cells in alopecia areata. Here immunoSEQ multiplex PCR was the method, and the copy in TCRdb shows in-frame clones only, minus some. The sample has around 35,000 clones, more than 50% seen once. Sequencing used CD4+ Tregs sorted from blood. All receptors derive from a human donor with alopecia areata. Both conserved end residues are part of each CDR3. The D gene is left open where the match is weak. Part of the rows lack a size; the others show once, few, many or a class for expanded clones.

TRBD2	TRBV4-3	TRBJ2-1	NA	TGCGCCAGCAGCCAACCCGGACTAGCGGGAATCGGAGAGCAGTTCTTC	CASSQPGLAGIGEQFF
NA	TRBV20-1	TRBJ2-3	NA	TGCAGTGCGAGTAGTACAGATACGCAGTATTTT	CSASSTDTQYF
TRBD2	TRBV4-3	TRBJ2-5	NA	TGCGCCAGCAGCCAAGAATATACTAGCGGGGGACAAGAGACCCAGTACTTC	CASSQEYTSGGQETQYF
NA	TRBV19	TRBJ1-2	NA	TGTGCCAGTAGCCCAGTCCCCCCGGGTCGCTATGGCTACACCTTC	CASSPVPPGRYGYTF
NA	TRBV19	TRBJ2-6	medium-sized	TGTGCCACGCTCGGTGGGGCCCCGAGGGCCAACGTCCTGACTTTC	CATLGGAPRANVLTF
NA	TRBV4-3	TRBJ1-1	once	TGCGCCAGCAGCCCAACGGGGTTGCACACTGAAGCTTTCTTT	CASSPTGLHTEAFF
NA	TRBV7-2	TRBJ1-5	NA	TGTGCCAGCAGCTATGGACAGTTCCAGCCCCAGCATTTT	CASSYGQFQPQHF
NA	TRBV7-9	TRBJ1-1	NA	TGTGCCAGCAACTCCCGGGCGCCGAACACTGAAGCTTTCTTT	CASNSRAPNTEAFF
TRBD2	TRBV6-6	TRBJ2-1	NA	TGTGCCAGCAGTGTGGGACTAGCGGAACTAAAGTTCTTC	CASSVGLAELKFF
NA	TRBV7-8	TRBJ1-2	NA	TGTGCCAGCAGCTTAGGCGGAGGGGATGGCTACACCTTC	CASSLGGGDGYTF
NA	TRBV28	TRBJ2-1	NA	TGTGCCAGCACCCCCCCTAGGCCCTCCAATGAGCAGTTCTTC	CASTPPRPSNEQFF
NA	TRBV13	TRBJ2-4	NA	TGTGCCAGCAGCTTAGGGGTCATTCAGTACTTC	CASSLGVIQYF
NA	TRBV30	TRBJ1-5	NA	TGTGCCTGGAGTTATAGCAATCAGCCCCAGCATTTT	CAWSYSNQPQHF
NA	TRBV7-2	TRBJ2-7	few	TGTGCCAGCAGCTTCTTCGGTTCCTACGAGCAGTACTTC	CASSFFGSYEQYF
NA	TRBV18	TRBJ2-7	NA	TGTGCCAGCTCACTCAATCGTTACGAGCAGTACTTC	CASSLNRYEQYF
NA	TRBV5-1	TRBJ2-5	NA	TGCGCCAGCAGCCGGACGGTTCAAGAGACCCAGTACTTC	CASSRTVQETQYF
NA	TRBV6-5	TRBJ2-7	NA	TGTGCCAGCAGTCCTCGGGGTTTTAGCTCCTACGAGCAGTACTTC	CASSPRGFSSYEQYF
NA	TRBV9	TRBJ1-4	few	TGTGCCAGCAGCGAGGGGCGGGGGCAGACTAATGAAAAACTGTTTTTT	CASSEGRGQTNEKLFF
NA	TRBV19	TRBJ2-4	NA	TGTGCCAGTAGTATAGCTCAGGCGGGTCTAGGACAAAACATTCAGTACTTC	CASSIAQAGLGQNIQYF
NA	TRBV7-9	TRBJ1-1	NA	TGTGCCAGCAGCTCCCATGGGGGCAGCACTGAAGCTTTCTTT	CASSSHGGSTEAFF
NA	TRBV7-9	TRBJ2-3	few	TGTGCCAGCAGCTTAATTCCCCGTTATGGCGGGGGCACAGATACGCAGTATTTT	CASSLIPRYGGGTDTQYF
TRBD1	TRBV10-3	TRBJ1-1	NA	TGTGCCATCAGCAGTAGGACAGGGAACACTGAAGCTTTCTTT	CAISSRTGNTEAFF
TRBD2	TRBV28	TRBJ2-5	few	TGTGCCAGCAGTGTGGGGGTAGCGGGAGGGTACGCGGAGACCCAGTACTTC	CASSVGVAGGYAETQYF
NA	TRBV20-1	TRBJ1-1	NA	TGCAGTGCTACCGGGGCTGAAGCTTTCTTT	CSATGAEAFF
NA	TRBV28	TRBJ2-2	NA	TGTGCCAGCAGGGTCAGTAGTGCGAACACCGGGGAGCTGTTTTTT	CASRVSSANTGELFF
NA	TRBV2	TRBJ1-6	NA	TGTGCCAGCAGTGAGCCCGGGGTACATTCACCCCTCCACTTT	CASSEPGVHSPLHF
NA	TRBV6-6	TRBJ2-7	NA	TGTGCCAGCAGTTACCCAGATGGGTCGAGATACGAGCAGTACTTC	CASSYPDGSRYEQYF
NA	TRBV7-2	TRBJ2-1	NA	TGTGCCAGCAGCGTCTGGACTGGGAATGAGCAGTTCTTC	CASSVWTGNEQFF
NA	TRBV29-1	TRBJ2-7	NA	TGCAGCGTTCTACGGGGCGCTGGCTACGAGCAGTACTTC	CSVLRGAGYEQYF
NA	TRBV6-5	TRBJ2-7	NA	TGTGCCAGCAGGGTAATACGGGGGAGCTCCTACGAGCAGTACTTC	CASRVIRGSSYEQYF
NA	TRBV6-1	TRBJ2-5	NA	TGTGCCAGCAGCCTGGGACGGCTACAAGAGACCCAGTACTTC	CASSLGRLQETQYF
TRBD1	TRBV6-5	TRBJ2-5	NA	TGTGCCAGCAGTGAACAGGGGCTAGGGACCCAGTACTTC	CASSEQGLGTQYF
NA	TRBV7-3	TRBJ2-3	NA	TGTGCCAGCAGCTTACTAGGGGCCACAGATACGCAGTATTTT	CASSLLGATDTQYF
NA	TRBV19	TRBJ2-7	NA	TGTGCCAGTAGTATAGCCCCCGGGTACGAGCAGTACTTC	CASSIAPGYEQYF
NA	TRBV7-2	TRBJ2-5	NA	TGTGCCAGCAGCCTAAAGGCTAGCGCTAGGACCCAGTACTTC	CASSLKASARTQYF
TRBD1	TRBV10-2	TRBJ2-4	NA	TGCGCCAGCCTAAGAACAGGGGGAAACATTCAGTACTTC	CASLRTGGNIQYF
NA	TRBV7-6	TRBJ2-1	NA	TGTGCCAGCAGCTCCCGAAGTTTGGAGCAGTTCTTC	CASSSRSLEQFF
TRBD2	TRBV6-6	TRBJ2-4	NA	TGTGCCAGCAGTGGATGGACTAGCGGGGCGGTGTGTCACTTC	CASSGWTSGAVCHF
NA	TRBV7-2	TRBJ2-7	NA	TGTGCCAGCAGCTTAACTGGATTCTCCTACGAGCAGTACTTC	CASSLTGFSYEQYF
NA	TRBV7-9	TRBJ2-2	medium-sized	TGTGCCAGCAGCCGGGACGTGGGCTGGAACACCGGGGAGCTGTTTTTT	CASSRDVGWNTGELFF
NA	TRBV5-4	TRBJ2-5	once	TGTGCCAGCAGCTTGCGTCAGGGAGAGACCCAGTACTTC	CASSLRQGETQYF
NA	TRBV7-2	TRBJ2-1	NA	TGTGCCAGCAGTTACACGTCGACTACCGAGGGGGAGCAGTTCTTC	CASSYTSTTEGEQFF
NA	TRBV29-1	TRBJ2-3	NA	TGCAGCGTTGGGGGCTTCACAGATACGCAGTATTTT	CSVGGFTDTQYF
NA	TRBV6-6	TRBJ1-1	few	TGTGCCAGCAGGCAGTCCCCAGGGACTGAAGCTTTCTTT	CASRQSPGTEAFF
NA	TRBV6-5	TRBJ1-1	NA	TGTGCCAGCAGTTACCCCCGCGGGGGTAGTACTGAAGCTTTCTTT	CASSYPRGGSTEAFF
NA	TRBV28	TRBJ2-1	NA	TGTGCCAGCAGTTCAGGGATCCTCTCCTACAATGAGCAGTTCTTC	CASSSGILSYNEQFF
NA	TRBV25-1	TRBJ2-4	NA	TGTGCCAGCATGGCATCCCGGGACGGTAAAAACATTCAGTACTTC	CASMASRDGKNIQYF
TRBD1	TRBV5-1	TRBJ1-2	NA	TGCGCCAGCGGGGGACAGGGATCCTATGGCTACACCTTC	CASGGQGSYGYTF
NA	TRBV7-9	TRBJ2-5	NA	TGTGCCAGCAGCTTCTGGGGGGAAGAGACCCAGTACTTC	CASSFWGEETQYF
NA	TRBV28	TRBJ1-1	NA	TGTGCCAGCAGTCACATAATGAACACTGAAGCTTTCTTT	CASSHIMNTEAFF
TRBD1	TRBV2	TRBJ2-2	few	TGTGCCAGCAGTAGACAGGGGCCCCACACCGGGGAGCTGTTTTTT	CASSRQGPHTGELFF
NA	TRBV27	TRBJ2-6	NA	TGTGCCAGCAGTTTATCGGGACACCCCCTCCCTGGGGCCAACGTCCTGACTTTC	CASSLSGHPLPGANVLTF
NA	TRBV9	TRBJ1-2	NA	TGTGCCAGCAGCTCACAGTTGACCGGCTACACCTTC	CASSSQLTGYTF
TRBD2	TRBV6-6	TRBJ2-2	NA	TGTGCCAGCAGGAGAACTAGCGGGATTATTTCCGGGGAGCTGTTTTTT	CASRRTSGIISGELFF